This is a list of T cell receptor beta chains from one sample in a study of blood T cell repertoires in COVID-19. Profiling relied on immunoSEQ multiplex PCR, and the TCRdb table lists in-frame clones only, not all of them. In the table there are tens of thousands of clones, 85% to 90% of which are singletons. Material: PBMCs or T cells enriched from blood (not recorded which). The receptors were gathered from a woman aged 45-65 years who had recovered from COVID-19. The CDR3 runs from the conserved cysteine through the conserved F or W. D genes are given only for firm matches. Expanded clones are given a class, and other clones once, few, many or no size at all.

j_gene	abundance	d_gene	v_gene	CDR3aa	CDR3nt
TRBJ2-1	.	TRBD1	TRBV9	CASSASGQGFDNEQFF	TGTGCCAGCAGCGCATCGGGACAGGGGTTTGACAATGAGCAGTTCTTC
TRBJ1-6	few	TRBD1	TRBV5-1	CASSQGQSLPSPLHF	TGCGCCAGCAGCCAGGGACAGTCTCTTCCTTCACCCCTCCACTTT
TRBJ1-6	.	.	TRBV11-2	CASSLLSAGATYNSPLHF	TGTGCCAGCAGCTTATTGTCTGCAGGGGCAACCTATAATTCACCCCTCCACTTT
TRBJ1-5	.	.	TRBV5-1	CASSLVPGSNQPQHF	TGCGCCAGCAGCTTGGTACCCGGTAGCAATCAGCCCCAGCATTTT
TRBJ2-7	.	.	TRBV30	CAFTYEQYF	TGTGCCTTTACCTACGAGCAGTACTTC
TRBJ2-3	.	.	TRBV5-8	CASSLGGPQDTQYF	TGTGCCAGCAGCTTGGGGGGGCCGCAAGATACGCAGTATTTT
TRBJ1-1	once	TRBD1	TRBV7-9	CASSLAGQGGTEAFF	TGTGCCAGCAGCTTAGCGGGACAGGGAGGCACTGAAGCTTTCTTT
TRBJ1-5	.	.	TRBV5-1	CASSLAEGDQPQHF	TGCGCCAGCAGCTTGGCCGAGGGGGATCAGCCCCAGCATTTT
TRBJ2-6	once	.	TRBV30	CAWGGRLGKFFSGANVLTF	TGTGCCTGGGGGGGGCGGCTGGGGAAGTTCTTCTCTGGGGCCAACGTCCTGACTTTC
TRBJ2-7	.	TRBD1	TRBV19	CASSILGTGTVYEQYF	TGTGCCAGTAGTATCCTCGGGACAGGGACTGTCTACGAGCAGTACTTC
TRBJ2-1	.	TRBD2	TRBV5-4	CASSPRLAEGEQFF	TGTGCCAGCAGCCCAAGACTAGCGGAAGGTGAGCAGTTCTTC
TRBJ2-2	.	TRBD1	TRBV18	CASSLLPAGTGARGTGELFF	TGTGCCAGCTCACTTCTGCCAGCCGGGACAGGGGCCCGAGGCACCGGGGAGCTGTTTTTT
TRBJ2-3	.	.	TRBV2	CASSERYTQYF	TGTGCCAGCAGTGAGCGGTATACGCAGTATTTT
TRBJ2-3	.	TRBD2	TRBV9	CASSPSLAGRTDTQYF	TGTGCCAGCAGCCCATCCCTAGCGGGTCGCACAGATACGCAGTATTTT
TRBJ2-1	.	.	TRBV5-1	CASSSAGAYNEQFF	TGCGCCAGCAGCTCGGCAGGGGCATACAATGAGCAGTTCTTC
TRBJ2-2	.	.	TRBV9	CASSVAPGMRGANTGELFF	TGTGCCAGCAGCGTAGCCCCCGGGATGCGGGGTGCGAACACCGGGGAGCTGTTTTTT
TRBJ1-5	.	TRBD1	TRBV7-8	CASSSGQVNQPQHF	TGTGCCAGCAGCTCGGGACAGGTTAATCAGCCCCAGCATTTT
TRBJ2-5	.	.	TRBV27	CASSLTRAGETQYF	TGTGCCAGCAGTTTAACGCGGGCGGGGGAGACCCAGTACTTC
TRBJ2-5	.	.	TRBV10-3	CAISPTAVGETQYF	TGTGCCATCAGTCCGACAGCAGTGGGGGAGACCCAGTACTTC
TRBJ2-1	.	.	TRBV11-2	CASTPGVFNEQFF	TGTGCCAGCACTCCGGGGGTTTTCAATGAGCAGTTCTTC
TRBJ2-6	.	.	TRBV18	CASSPLATVALSGANVLTF	TGTGCCAGCTCACCCCTCGCCACAGTCGCATTATCTGGGGCCAACGTCCTGACTTTC
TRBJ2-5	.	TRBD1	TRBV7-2	CASNRGRETQYF	TGTGCCAGTAACAGGGGGCGGGAGACCCAGTACTTC
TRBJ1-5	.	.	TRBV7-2	CASSPTGSQPQHF	TGTGCCAGCAGCCCCACAGGGAGTCAGCCCCAGCATTTT
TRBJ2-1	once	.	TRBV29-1	CSVEARGQKNEQFF	TGCAGCGTTGAGGCCAGGGGCCAAAAAAATGAGCAGTTCTTC
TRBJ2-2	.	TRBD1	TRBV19	CASRDPGDRRFTGELFF	TGTGCCAGCCGGGACCCCGGGGACAGGAGATTCACCGGGGAGCTGTTTTTT
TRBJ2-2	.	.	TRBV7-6	CASSLTTRHLTGELFF	TGTGCCAGCAGCTTAACCACAAGACACCTCACCGGGGAGCTGTTTTTT
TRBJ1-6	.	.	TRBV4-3	CASSQDLQGRTYNSPLHF	TGCGCCAGCAGCCAAGATCTACAGGGTAGGACCTATAATTCACCCCTCCACTTT
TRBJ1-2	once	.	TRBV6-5	CASSPVGYTF	TGTGCCAGCAGTCCTGTTGGCTACACCTTC
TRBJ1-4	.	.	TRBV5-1	CASSFAGFNEKLFF	TGCGCCAGCAGCTTCGCAGGGTTCAATGAAAAACTGTTTTTT
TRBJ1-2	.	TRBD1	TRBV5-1	CASSLENRGLNYGYTF	TGCGCCAGCAGCTTGGAAAACAGGGGGCTTAACTATGGCTACACCTTC
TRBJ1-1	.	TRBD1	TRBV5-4	CASSFFFGVQGPTEAFF	TGTGCCAGCAGCTTTTTTTTTGGCGTACAGGGGCCCACTGAAGCTTTCTTT
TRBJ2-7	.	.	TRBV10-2	CASSPGRNYEQYF	TGCGCCAGCAGTCCTGGCAGAAACTACGAGCAGTACTTC
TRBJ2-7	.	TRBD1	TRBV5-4	CASSLGTGEFYEQYF	TGTGCCAGCAGCTTGGGGACAGGGGAATTTTACGAGCAGTACTTC
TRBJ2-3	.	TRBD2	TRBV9	CASSVASGGRGTDTQYF	TGTGCCAGCAGCGTAGCTAGCGGGGGCCGGGGCACAGATACGCAGTATTTT
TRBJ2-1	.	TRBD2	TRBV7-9	CASSLWRSSGTINEQFF	TGTGCCAGCAGCTTGTGGCGGAGTAGCGGGACGATCAATGAGCAGTTCTTC
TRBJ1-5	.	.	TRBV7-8	CASSLRNREARNQPQHF	TGTGCCAGCAGCTTGAGGAACAGGGAAGCTCGAAATCAGCCCCAGCATTTT
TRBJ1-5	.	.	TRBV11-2	CASSLFLAQPQHF	TGTGCCAGCAGCTTATTCTTGGCTCAGCCCCAGCATTTT
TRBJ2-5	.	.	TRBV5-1	CASSLVARKETQYF	TGCGCCAGCAGCTTGGTAGCGAGAAAAGAGACCCAGTACTTC
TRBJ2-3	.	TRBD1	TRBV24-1	CATSDVPGTGVDTQYF	TGTGCCACCAGTGATGTGCCCGGGACAGGGGTAGATACGCAGTATTTT
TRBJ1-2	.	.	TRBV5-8	CASSFWDWESDGYTF	TGTGCCAGCAGCTTTTGGGACTGGGAATCCGATGGCTACACCTTC
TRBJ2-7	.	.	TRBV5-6	CASSLGQDSYEQYF	TGTGCCAGCAGCTTGGGGCAGGATTCCTACGAGCAGTACTTC
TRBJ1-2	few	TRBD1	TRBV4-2	CASSRGQVDYGYTF	TGTGCCAGCAGCCGAGGACAGGTAGACTATGGCTACACCTTC
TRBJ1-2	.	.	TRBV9	CASSPTWTAYGYTF	TGTGCCAGCAGCCCCACCTGGACAGCCTATGGCTACACCTTC
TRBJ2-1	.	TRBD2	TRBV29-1	CSVGSGGYNEQFF	TGCAGCGTTGGATCCGGGGGGTACAATGAGCAGTTCTTC
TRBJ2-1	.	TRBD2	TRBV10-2	CASILSQAGFNEQFF	TGCGCCAGCATACTCTCCCAAGCGGGGTTCAATGAGCAGTTCTTC
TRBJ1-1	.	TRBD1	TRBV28	CASSFFRGTTEAFF	TGTGCCAGCAGTTTCTTCAGGGGGACTACTGAAGCTTTCTTT
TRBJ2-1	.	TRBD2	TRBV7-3	CASSLRLAGVNEQFF	TGTGCCAGCAGCTTAAGACTAGCGGGGGTAAATGAGCAGTTCTTC
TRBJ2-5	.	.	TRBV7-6	CASSFSDRETQYF	TGTGCCAGCAGCTTCAGCGACAGAGAGACCCAGTACTTC
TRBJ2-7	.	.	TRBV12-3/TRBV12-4	CASSSGYEQYF	TGTGCCAGCAGTTCCGGTTACGAGCAGTACTTC
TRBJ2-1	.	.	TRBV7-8	CASRQLVKQGEQFF	TGTGCCAGCAGACAACTAGTGAAACAGGGTGAGCAGTTCTTC